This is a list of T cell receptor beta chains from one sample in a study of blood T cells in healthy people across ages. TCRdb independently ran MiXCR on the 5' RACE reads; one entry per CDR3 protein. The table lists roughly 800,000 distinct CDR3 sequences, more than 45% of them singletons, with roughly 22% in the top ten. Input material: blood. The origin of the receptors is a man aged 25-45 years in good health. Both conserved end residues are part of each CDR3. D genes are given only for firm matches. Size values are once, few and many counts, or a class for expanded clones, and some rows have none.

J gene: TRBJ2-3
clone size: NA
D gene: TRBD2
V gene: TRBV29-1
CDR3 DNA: TGCAGCGCCGATGCCGGGACTAGCGGGGTGAGTCCAGATACGCAGTATTTT
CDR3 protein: CSADAGTSGVSPDTQYF

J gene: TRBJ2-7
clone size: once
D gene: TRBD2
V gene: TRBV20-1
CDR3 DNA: TGCAGTGCTAGACCTCTAGCGGAAGCTGTCTACGAGCAGTACTTC
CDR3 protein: CSARPLAEAVYEQYF

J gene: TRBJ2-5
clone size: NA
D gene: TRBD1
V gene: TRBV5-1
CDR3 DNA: TGCGCCAGCAGCCCCGGACAGGGAGGTGGGGAGACCCAGTACTTC
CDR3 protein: CASSPGQGGGETQYF

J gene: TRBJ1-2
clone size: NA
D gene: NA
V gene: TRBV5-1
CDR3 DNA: TGCGCCAGCAGCTCTGAGGCCTATGGCTACACCTTC
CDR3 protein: CASSSEAYGYTF

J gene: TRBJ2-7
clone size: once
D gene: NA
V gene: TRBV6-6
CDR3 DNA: TGTGCCAGCAGATTCCAGGGTAACCTCTACGAGCAGTACTTC
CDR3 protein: CASRFQGNLYEQYF

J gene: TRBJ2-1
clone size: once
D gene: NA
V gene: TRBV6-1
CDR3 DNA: TGTGCCAGCACCCCGTGGCCATCTTATTACAATGAGCAGTTCTTC
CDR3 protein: CASTPWPSYYNEQFF

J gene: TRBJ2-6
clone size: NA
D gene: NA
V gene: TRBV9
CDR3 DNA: TGTGCCAGCAGCGTACAGGAAGGCTTTGGGGCCAACGTCCTGACTTTC
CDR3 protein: CASSVQEGFGANVLTF

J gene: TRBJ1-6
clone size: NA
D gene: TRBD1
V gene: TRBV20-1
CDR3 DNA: TGCAGTGCTACCAGTCAGGGGGATTCACCCCTCCACTTT
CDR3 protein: CSATSQGDSPLHF

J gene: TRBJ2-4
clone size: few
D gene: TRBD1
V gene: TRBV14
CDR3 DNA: TGTGCCAGCAGTCGGACAGGGGGCAAAAACATTCAGTACTTC
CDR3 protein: CASSRTGGKNIQYF

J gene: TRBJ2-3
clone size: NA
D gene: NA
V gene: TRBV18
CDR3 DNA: TGTGCCAGCTCACCACCAGCTAGAAGCCCAGATACGCAGTATTTT
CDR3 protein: CASSPPARSPDTQYF

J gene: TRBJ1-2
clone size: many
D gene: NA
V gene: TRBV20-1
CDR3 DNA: TGCAGTGCTAGAGATCGAGGGGCTACTAACTATGGCTACACCTTC
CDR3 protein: CSARDRGATNYGYTF

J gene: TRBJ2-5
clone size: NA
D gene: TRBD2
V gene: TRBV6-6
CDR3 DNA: TGTGCCAGCAGACCCGGACTAGCGGGAGGGGAGACCCAGTACTTC
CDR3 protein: CASRPGLAGGETQYF

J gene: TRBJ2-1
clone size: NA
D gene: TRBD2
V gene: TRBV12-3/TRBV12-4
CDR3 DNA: TGTGCCAGCACCGACCCCGGGGGGGCGGGCTACAATGAGCAGTTCTTC
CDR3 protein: CASTDPGGAGYNEQFF

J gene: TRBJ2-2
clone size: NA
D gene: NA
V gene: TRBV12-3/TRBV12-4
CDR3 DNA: TGTGCCAGCAGTTTTCTGGGGGAGCTGTTTTTT
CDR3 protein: CASSFLGELFF

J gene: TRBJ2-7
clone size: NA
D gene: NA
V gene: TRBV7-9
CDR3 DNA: TGTGCCAGCAGCCGAGGGGACATAGGCCCCTACGAGCAGTACTTC
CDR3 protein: CASSRGDIGPYEQYF

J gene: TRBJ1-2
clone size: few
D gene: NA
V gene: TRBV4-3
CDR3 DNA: TGCGCCAGCCGAGGGCAGGGCCAGGGCTACACCTTC
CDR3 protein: CASRGQGQGYTF

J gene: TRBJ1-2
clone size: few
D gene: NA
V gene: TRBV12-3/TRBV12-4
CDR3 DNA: TGTGCCAGCAGCTCGAACCGCTATGGCTACACCTTC
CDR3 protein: CASSSNRYGYTF

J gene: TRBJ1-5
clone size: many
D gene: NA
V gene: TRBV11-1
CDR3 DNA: TGTGCCAGCAGCTTAGCCTTTAATCAGCCCCAGCATTTT
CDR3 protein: CASSLAFNQPQHF

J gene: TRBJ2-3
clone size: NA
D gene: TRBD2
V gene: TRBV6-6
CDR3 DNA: TGTGCCAGCAGTTACTCAGGGACTAGCGGGGGAAATACGCAGTATTTT
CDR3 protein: CASSYSGTSGGNTQYF

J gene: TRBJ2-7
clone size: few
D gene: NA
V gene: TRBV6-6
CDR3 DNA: TGTGCCAGCAGTTACAATGCTCCCGAGCAGTACTTC
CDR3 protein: CASSYNAPEQYF

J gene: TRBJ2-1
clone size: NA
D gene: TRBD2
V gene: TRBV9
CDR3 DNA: TGTGCCAGCAGCATAGGCGGGGGGGGGAATGAGCAGTTTTTC
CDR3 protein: CASSIGGGGNEQFF

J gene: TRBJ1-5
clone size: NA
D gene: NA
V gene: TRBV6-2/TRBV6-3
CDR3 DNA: TGTGCCAGCAAGGGCAGTTTTAATCAGCCCCAGCATTTT
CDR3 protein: CASKGSFNQPQHF

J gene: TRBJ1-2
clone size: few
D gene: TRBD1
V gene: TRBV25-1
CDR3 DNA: TGTGCCAGCAGTCACGTAAATAACAGGGGATCTGTTGGCTACACCTTC
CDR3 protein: CASSHVNNRGSVGYTF

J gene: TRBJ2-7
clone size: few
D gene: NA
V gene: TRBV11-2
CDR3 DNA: TGTGCCAGCAGCTTTCAGGGGAAATACGAGCAGTACTTC
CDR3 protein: CASSFQGKYEQYF

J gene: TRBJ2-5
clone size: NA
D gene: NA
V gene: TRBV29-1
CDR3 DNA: TGCAGCGTTGGGAGTTCACCAAGCTCATACGGCGGAGAGACCCAGTACTTC
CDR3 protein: CSVGSSPSSYGGETQYF

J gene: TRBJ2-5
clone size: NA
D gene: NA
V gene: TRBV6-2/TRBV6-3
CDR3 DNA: TGTGCCAGCAGGTCGAGCGGCCAAGAGACCCAGTACTTC
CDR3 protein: CASRSSGQETQYF

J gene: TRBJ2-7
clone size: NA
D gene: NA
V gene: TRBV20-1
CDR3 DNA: TGCAGTGCGAGGGGGACCAACGAGCAGTACTTC
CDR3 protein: CSARGTNEQYF

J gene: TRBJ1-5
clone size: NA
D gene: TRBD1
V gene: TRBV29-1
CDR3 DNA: TGCAGCGTAAGGACAGGGATAAGCAATCAGCCCCAGCATTTT
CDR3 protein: CSVRTGISNQPQHF

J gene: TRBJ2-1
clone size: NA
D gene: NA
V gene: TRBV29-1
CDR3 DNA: TGCAGCGTTGAGCTCCCTACAGGGCAGTACAATGAGCAGTTCTTC
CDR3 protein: CSVELPTGQYNEQFF

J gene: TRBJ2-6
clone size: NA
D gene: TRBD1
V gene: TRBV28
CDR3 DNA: TGTGCCAGCCGTGGACAGGAGTACTCTGGGGCCAACGTCCTGACTTTC
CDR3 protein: CASRGQEYSGANVLTF

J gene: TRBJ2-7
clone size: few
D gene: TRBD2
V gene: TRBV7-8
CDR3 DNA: TGTGCCAGCAGCCAACCTAGCGGGAGGGGGTACGAGCAGTACTTC
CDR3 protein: CASSQPSGRGYEQYF

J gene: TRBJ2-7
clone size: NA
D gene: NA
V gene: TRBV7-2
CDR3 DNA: TGTGCCAGCAGCCGCGTGTCTGCAGGGGAGGCCGAGCAGTACTTC
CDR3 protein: CASSRVSAGEAEQYF